This T cell receptor (beta chain) was retrieved from a study of blood T cells in healthy people across ages. Findings of the study overall: More naive CD4+ cells and higher diversity were found in long-lived than in aged donors.

Turning to this clonotype: What it binds is unknown.

Sample-barcoded 5' priming and a J-beta primer mix drove a second PCR of 7 to 11 cycles. The template-switch adaptor, which had 12 random nucleotides, put a tag on each cDNA molecule. A minimum of 3 million CDR3-containing paired-end reads was obtained for each sample. TCRdb independently ran MiXCR on the 5' RACE reads; one entry per CDR3 protein. Of around 1.1 million distinct CDR3 sequences listed, 35% to 40% are singletons. Trimming pared 6 bases from V and 6 bases from J, leaving 20 bases between. The CDR3 consists of 14 residues. CDR1 is DFQATT, CDR2 SNEGSKA, per germline (reference sequence). Per individual sample, total RNA of at least 5 micrograms was extracted.

This receptor was identified in a man aged 18 to 30 in good health. Sample: blood. V gene TRBV20-1 combines with J gene TRBJ1-2, with D perhaps TRBD1 (5 bases). The CDR3 protein is CSANRLGQGDGYTF. The CDR3 DNA is TGCAGTGCCAATCGACTCGGGCAGGGAGATGGCTACACCTTC.